This T cell receptor beta chain was documented in a study of control samples from healthy donors and cancer patients. Clones were sequenced by immunoSEQ multiplex PCR, and TCRdb holds only the in-frame ones, with some missing. Here the sample spans about 44,000 clones, over 75% being singletons. Trimming left V 3 bases short and J 1 base short, with 12 bases between. Germline lookup yields CDR1 LGHDT and CDR2 YNNKEL (reference sequence). The CDR3 is 15 amino acids. Sequencing was done on a sample of PBMCs. This sequence was found in an older woman with lung cancer. The chain is built from TRBV3-1 (or the pseudogene TRBV3-2) and TRBJ1-1, with a tentative D call TRBD1 (6 bases). CDR3 loop: CASSHPTQGNTEAFF. CDR3 DNA sequence: TGTGCCAGCAGCCACCCAACACAGGGGAACACTGAAGCTTTCTTT.